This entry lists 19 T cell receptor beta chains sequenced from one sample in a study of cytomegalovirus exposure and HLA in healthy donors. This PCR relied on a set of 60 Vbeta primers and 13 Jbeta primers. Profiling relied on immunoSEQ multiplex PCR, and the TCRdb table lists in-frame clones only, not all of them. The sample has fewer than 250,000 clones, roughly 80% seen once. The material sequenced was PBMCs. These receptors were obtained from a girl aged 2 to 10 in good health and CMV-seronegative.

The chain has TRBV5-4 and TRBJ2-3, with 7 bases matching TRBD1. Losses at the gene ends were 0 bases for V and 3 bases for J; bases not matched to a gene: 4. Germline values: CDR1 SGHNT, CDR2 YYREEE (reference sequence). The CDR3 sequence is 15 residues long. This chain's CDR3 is CASSLGQGKTDTQYF. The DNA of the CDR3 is TGTGCCAGCAGCTTGGGACAGGGAAAAACAGATACGCAGTATTTT.

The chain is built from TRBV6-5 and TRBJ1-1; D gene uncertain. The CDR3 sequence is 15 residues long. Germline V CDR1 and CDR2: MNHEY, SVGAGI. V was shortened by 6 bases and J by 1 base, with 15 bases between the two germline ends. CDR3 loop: CASSEPGGRNTEAFF. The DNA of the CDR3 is TGTGCCAGCAGCGAACCGGGAGGGAGGAACACTGAAGCTTTCTTT.

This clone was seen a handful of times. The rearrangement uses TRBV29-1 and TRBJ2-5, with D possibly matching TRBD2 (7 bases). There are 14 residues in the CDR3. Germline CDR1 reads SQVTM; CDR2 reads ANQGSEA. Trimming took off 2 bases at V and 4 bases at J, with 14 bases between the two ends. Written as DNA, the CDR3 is TGCAGCGTTGAACGGGGGGCTGGGGGAGAGACCCAGTACTTC. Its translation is CSVERGAGGETQYF.

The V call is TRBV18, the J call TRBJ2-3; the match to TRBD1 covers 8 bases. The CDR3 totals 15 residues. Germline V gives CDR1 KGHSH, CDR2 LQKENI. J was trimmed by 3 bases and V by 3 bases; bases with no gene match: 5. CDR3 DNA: TGTGCCAGCTCACCTCGACAGGGGCGGACAGATACGCAGTATTTT. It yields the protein CASSPRQGRTDTQYF.

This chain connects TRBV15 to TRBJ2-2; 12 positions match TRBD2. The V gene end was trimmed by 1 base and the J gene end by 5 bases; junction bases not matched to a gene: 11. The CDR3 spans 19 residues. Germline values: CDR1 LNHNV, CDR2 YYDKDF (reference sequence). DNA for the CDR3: TGTGCCACCAGCAGAGGTGGCCGACTAGCGGGAGTATGGACCGGGGAGCTGTTTTTT. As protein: CATSRGGRLAGVWTGELFF.

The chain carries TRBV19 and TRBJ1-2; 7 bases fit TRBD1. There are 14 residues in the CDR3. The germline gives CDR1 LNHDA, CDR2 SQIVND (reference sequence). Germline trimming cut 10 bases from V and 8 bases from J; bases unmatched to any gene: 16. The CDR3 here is CATGIDRAMGGYTF. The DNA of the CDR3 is TGTGCCACCGGAATCGACAGGGCAATGGGGGGCTACACCTTC.

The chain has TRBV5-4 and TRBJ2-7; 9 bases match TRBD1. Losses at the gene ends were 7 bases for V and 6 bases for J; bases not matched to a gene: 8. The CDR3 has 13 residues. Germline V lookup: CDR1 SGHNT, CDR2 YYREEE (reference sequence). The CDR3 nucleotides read TGTGCCAGCCGGCGGGACAGGGCTCGCGAGCAGTACTTC. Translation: CASRRDRAREQYF.

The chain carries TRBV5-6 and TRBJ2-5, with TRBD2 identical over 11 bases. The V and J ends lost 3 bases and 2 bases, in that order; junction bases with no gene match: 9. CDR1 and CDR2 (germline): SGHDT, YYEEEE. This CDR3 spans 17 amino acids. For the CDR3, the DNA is TGTGCCAGCAGCTATCTAGCGGGAGGAGACCCTCAAGAGACCCAGTACTTC. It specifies CASSYLAGGDPQETQYF.

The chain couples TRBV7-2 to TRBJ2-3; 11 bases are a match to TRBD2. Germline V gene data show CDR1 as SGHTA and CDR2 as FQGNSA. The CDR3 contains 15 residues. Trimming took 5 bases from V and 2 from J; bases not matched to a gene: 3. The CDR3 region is CASSPTSGATDTQYF. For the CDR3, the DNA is TGTGCCAGCAGCCCGACTAGCGGGGCCACAGATACGCAGTATTTT.

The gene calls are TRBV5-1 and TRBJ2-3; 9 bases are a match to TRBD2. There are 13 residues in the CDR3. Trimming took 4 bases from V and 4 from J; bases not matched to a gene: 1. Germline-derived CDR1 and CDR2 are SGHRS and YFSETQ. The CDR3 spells CASSRTSADTQYF. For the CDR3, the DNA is TGCGCCAGCAGCCGGACTAGCGCAGATACGCAGTATTTT.

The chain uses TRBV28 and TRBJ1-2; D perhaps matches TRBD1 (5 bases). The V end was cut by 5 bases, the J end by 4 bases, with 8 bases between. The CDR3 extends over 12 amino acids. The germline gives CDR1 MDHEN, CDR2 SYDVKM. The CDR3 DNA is TGTGCCAGCAGTGGACACCTCTATGGCTACACCTTC. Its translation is CASSGHLYGYTF.

In DNA, the CDR3 is TGTGCCAGCAGCCCGGACAGGGGCCACGAGCAGTACTTC. Encoded protein: CASSPDRGHEQYF. The V and J genes are TRBV27 and TRBJ2-7; 9 bases are a match to TRBD1. Germline CDR1 MNHEY, CDR2 SMNVEV (reference sequence). Trimming at V came to 6 bases and at J to 5 bases, leaving 5 bases not matched to a gene. The CDR3 totals 13 residues.

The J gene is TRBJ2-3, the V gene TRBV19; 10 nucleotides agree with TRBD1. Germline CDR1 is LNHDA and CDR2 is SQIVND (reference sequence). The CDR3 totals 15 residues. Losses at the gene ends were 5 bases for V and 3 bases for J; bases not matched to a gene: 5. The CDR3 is CASSLTGGITDTQYF. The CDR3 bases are TGTGCCAGTAGTCTGACAGGGGGCATTACAGATACGCAGTATTTT. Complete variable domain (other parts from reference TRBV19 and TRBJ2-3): DGGITQSPKYLFRKEGQNVTLSCEQNLNHDAMYWYRQDPGQGLRLIYYSQIVNDFQKGDIAEGYSVSREKKESFPLTVTSAQKNPTAFYLCASSLTGGITDTQYFGPGTRLTVL.

The CDR3 protein is CASSRAGTGTYEQYF. The DNA for the CDR3 is TGTGCCAGTAGTAGGGCCGGGACAGGTACCTACGAGCAGTACTTC. This chain links TRBV19 with TRBJ2-7; TRBD1 matches at 8 bases. J lost 2 bases, V lost 4 bases, and 7 bases had no gene match. Germline V gene sequence: CDR1 LNHDA, CDR2 SQIVND (reference sequence). The CDR3 is 15 amino acids.

The CDR3 nucleotides read TGTGCCAGCAGTGACAAGACTACAGATACGCAGTATTTT. Encoded protein: CASSDKTTDTQYF. This sequence joins TRBV6-4 and TRBJ2-3, with D uncertain. With 2 bases removed from V and 3 bases from J, the gap between germline ends came to 6 bases. CDR1 is MRHNA, CDR2 SNTAGT, per germline. The CDR3 runs 13 residues.

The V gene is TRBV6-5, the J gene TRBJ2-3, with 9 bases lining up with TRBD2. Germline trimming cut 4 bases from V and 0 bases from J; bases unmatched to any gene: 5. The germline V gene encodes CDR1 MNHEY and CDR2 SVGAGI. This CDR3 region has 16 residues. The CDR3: CASSSLLAGSTDTQYF. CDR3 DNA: TGTGCCAGCAGTTCACTTCTAGCGGGAAGCACAGATACGCAGTATTTT.

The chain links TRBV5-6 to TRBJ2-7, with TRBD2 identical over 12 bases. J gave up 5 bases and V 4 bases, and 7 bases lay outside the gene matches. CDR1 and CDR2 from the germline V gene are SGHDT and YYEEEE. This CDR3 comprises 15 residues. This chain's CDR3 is CASSLTSGGANEQYF. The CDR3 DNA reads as TGTGCCAGCAGCCTGACTAGCGGGGGAGCAAACGAGCAGTACTTC.

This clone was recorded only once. CDR3: CASSISTRSSRAFF. DNA of the CDR3: TGTGCCAGTAGTATCTCAACCCGGAGCTCTAGAGCTTTCTTT. The chain employs TRBV19 and TRBJ1-1, with no clear D. The germline V gene has CDR1 LNHDA and CDR2 SQIVND (reference sequence). CDR3 length: 14 residues. V gave up 3 bases and J gave up 10 bases, with 18 bases separating them.

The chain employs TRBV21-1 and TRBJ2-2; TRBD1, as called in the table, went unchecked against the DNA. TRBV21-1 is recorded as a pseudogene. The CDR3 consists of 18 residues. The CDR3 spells CASSIGQTPGQGSGELFF. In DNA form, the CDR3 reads TGTGCCAGCAGCATCGGGCAAACTCCGGGACAGGGGTCCGGGGAGCTGTTTTTT.